This T cell receptor (beta chain) stems from a study of blood T cell repertoires in COVID-19 (dated by TCRdb to between 2020 and 2021). A note on the overall study: Samples covering the acute and convalescent phases of COVID-19 were provided by collaborators in the United States, Italy and Spain. Samples were obtained from the ongoing ImmuneRACE study (first 160 participants) and from about 1,300 subjects provided by 6 global collaborators. The repertoires were released in a freely available public database meant as a resource for research on the immune response to SARS-CoV-2. The dataset comprised deeply sampled blood TCRbeta repertoires from subjects exposed to, actively infected with, or recovered from COVID-19. HLA class I and class II types, where available, came from metadata supplied by the sample provider rather than from assay-based typing. Sample metadata almost always included a de-identified subject ID, COVID-19 status, age in years and sex. The prospective study material was composed of cDNA or gDNA derived from T cells, B-cell-depleted T cells, or PBMCs. What the research found in general, with its limitations: The amount of clinical and demographic metadata varied by source and participant and was provided uncurated.

The cysteine opens and the phenylalanine closes a CDR3 of 14 amino acids. The entry retains the CDR3 DNA only, 42 bases that are in frame from base 1. V is cut back by 0 bases and J by 5 bases, with 3 bases in the junction unmatched. CDR1 and CDR2 (SGDLS, YYNGEE) derive from the germline V gene. TCRbeta CDR3 regions were amplified from genomic DNA by means of the immunoSEQ Assay, a bias-controlled multiplex PCR. From the authors' description of their analysis: The number of nucleated cells in each sample was estimated from the amplification of reference gene primers within the assay. To quantify the absolute abundance of each unique TCRbeta CDR3 rearrangement, sequence reads were collapsed and filtered. For each sample, productive Simpson clonality was calculated as the square root of Simpson's diversity index across productive rearrangements. Not all clones reach the TCRdb copy of this immuneACCESS table, which keeps in-frame sequences only. Checked studies attribute under half of the gap to unresolved V genes and leave the rest unexplained. From that table come the V and J calls and clone size; the DNA was used to work out D and trimming. For this sample there are tens of thousands of clones; approximately 80% appear just once. The top ten clonotypes cover about 12% of the sample.

Details on this clone: Its antigen is unknown. One base away there is no much larger clone; base qualities are not given.

Each collaborating institution followed its own protocols to collect whole blood in K2EDTA tubes. For TCRbeta analysis, collaborators shipped samples as frozen whole blood, isolated PBMCs, or DNA extracted from either of those sample types. The source of this sequence is a human donor in a cohort sampled during active COVID-19. The rearrangement joined TRBV9 to TRBJ1-2; TRBD1 fits 8 bases in the junction. Sequencing was performed on peripheral blood. The sequenced DNA: TGTGCCAGCAGCGTAGAGCAGGGGGCGTATGGCTACACCTTC. Translated, it gives CASSVEQGAYGYTF. Reference TRBV9 and TRBJ1-2 genes cover what lies past the CDR3, so the full variable domain is DSGVTQTPKHLITATGQRVTLRCSPRSGDLSVYWYQQSLDQGLQFLIQYYNGEERAKGNILERFSAQQFPDLHSELNLSSLELGDSALYFCASSVEQGAYGYTFGSGTRLTVV.